The TCR beta chain described here comes from a study of T cell responses to AZD1222 COVID-19 vaccine. The V gene lost 3 bases and the J gene lost 3 bases, with 8 bases spanning the gap. The CDR3 loop spans 14 amino acids. Germline V gene sequence: CDR1 KGHSH, CDR2 LQKENI. TCRdb's copy holds only in-frame clones and misses some; the assay was immunoSEQ multiplex PCR. The sample contains about 150,000 clones, around 89% of which appear only once. Sequenced material: peripheral blood, taken on day 0 of AZD1222 vaccination. The rearrangement uses TRBV18 and TRBJ1-4; tentatively, D is TRBD1 (5 bases). The sequence was collected from an adult in good health. The CDR3 coding sequence is TGTGCCAGCTCACCGCCGGGACCTAATGAAAAACTGTTTTTT. It encodes CASSPPGPNEKLFF.